Described below is a single T cell receptor (beta chain) sequence and its context. Its specificity is unknown. Stability of Graves' hyperthyroidism was defined as absent ophthalmopathy progression within 18 months. Participants, patients aged 18 to 65, had newly diagnosed hyperthyroidism with a duration under 2 months. Exclusion followed for patients with uncontrolled infection, other autoimmune disease, pregnancy or lactation. Researchers amplified the TCR beta CDR3 regions from RNA transcripts. The HTBI set primed first-round TCR CDR3 RT-PCR. TCRdb processed the multiplex PCR reads anew with MiXCR; each CDR3 protein has one entry. The sample yields hundreds of thousands of distinct CDR3 sequences, more than 45% seen once. The sample comes from a study of T cells in Graves' hyperthyroidism and ophthalmopathy. The study's findings and limits: Blood also contained most expanded thyroid clonotypes above 0.001.

The receptor's source is a woman aged 18-29 years with Graves' hyperthyroidism. Sequencing used peripheral blood or thyroid tissue (not recorded which).

CDR3 nucleotides: TGTGCCAGCAGTCCCGGACAGGGCCACAATCAGCCCCAGCATTTT. It yields the protein CASSPGQGHNQPQHF. This sequence joins TRBV12-3 or TRBV12-4 and TRBJ1-5, with 8 nucleotides matching TRBD1. CDR3 size: 15 residues. V gave up 5 bases and J gave up 3 bases; unmatched junction bases: 6.